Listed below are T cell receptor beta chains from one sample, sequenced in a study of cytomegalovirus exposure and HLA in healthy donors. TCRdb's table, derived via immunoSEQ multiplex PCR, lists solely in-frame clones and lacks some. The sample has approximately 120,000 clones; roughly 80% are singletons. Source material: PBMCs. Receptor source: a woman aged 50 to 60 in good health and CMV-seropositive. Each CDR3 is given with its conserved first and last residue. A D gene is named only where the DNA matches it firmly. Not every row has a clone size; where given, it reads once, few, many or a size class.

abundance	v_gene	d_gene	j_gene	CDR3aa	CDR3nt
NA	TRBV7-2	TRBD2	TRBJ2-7	CASSLVNGGTYEQYF	TGTGCCAGCAGCTTAGTTAACGGGGGGACCTACGAGCAGTACTTC
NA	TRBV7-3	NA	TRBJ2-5	CASRSGAGETQYF	TGTGCCAGCAGGTCAGGGGCCGGGGAGACCCAGTACTTC
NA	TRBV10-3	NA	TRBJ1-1	CAISERGFEAFF	TGTGCCATCAGTGAGCGGGGATTTGAAGCTTTCTTT
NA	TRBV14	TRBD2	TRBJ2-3	CASSQLRLAGARDTQYF	TGTGCCAGCAGCCAACTCCGGCTAGCGGGAGCTAGAGATACGCAGTATTTT
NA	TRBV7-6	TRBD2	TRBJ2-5	CASSRIPGLAGDTIQETQYF	TGTGCCAGCAGCCGCATACCGGGACTAGCGGGGGACACCATCCAAGAGACCCAGTACTTC
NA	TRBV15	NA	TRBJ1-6	CATSWTRGDSPLHF	TGTGCCACCAGCTGGACTCGGGGGGATTCACCCCTCCACTTT
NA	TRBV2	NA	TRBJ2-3	CASSRDSPSTDTQYF	TGTGCCAGCAGTCGGGACTCCCCTAGCACAGATACGCAGTATTTT
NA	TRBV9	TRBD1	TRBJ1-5	CASSPGTGNSNQPQHF	TGTGCCAGCAGCCCCGGGACAGGCAATAGCAATCAGCCCCAGCATTTT
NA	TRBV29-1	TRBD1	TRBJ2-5	CSVSKGRGLGETQYF	TGCAGCGTCAGTAAGGGCAGGGGGCTTGGCGAGACCCAGTACTTC
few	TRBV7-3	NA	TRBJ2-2	CASSGDWDTGELFF	TGTGCCAGCAGCGGGGACTGGGACACCGGGGAGCTGTTTTTT
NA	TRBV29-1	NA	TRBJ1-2	CSVEVQRGSEGYTF	TGCAGCGTTGAAGTCCAACGGGGTAGTGAGGGCTACACCTTC
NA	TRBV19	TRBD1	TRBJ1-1	CASSMDRGTEAFF	TGTGCCAGTAGTATGGACAGGGGCACTGAAGCTTTCTTT
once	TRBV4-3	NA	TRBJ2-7	CASSQAGYEQYF	TGCGCCAGCAGCCAGGCGGGTTACGAGCAGTACTTC
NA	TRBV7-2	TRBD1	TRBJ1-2	CASSSPGQGAGGYTF	TGTGCCAGCAGCTCGCCGGGACAGGGCGCAGGGGGCTACACCTTC
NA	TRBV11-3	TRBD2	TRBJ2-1	CASSTESGTANEQFF	TGTGCCAGCAGCACCGAGAGCGGGACGGCCAATGAGCAGTTCTTC
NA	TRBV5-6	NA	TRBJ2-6	CASSLGGTGANVLTF	TGTGCCAGCAGCTTGGGGGGCACCGGGGCCAACGTCCTGACTTTC
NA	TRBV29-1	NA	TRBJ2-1	CSVEGPGHEQFF	TGCAGCGTTGAGGGGCCCGGCCATGAGCAGTTCTTC
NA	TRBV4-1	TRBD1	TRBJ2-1	CASSLSTGQGLSNEQFF	TGCGCCAGCAGCCTGAGTACGGGACAGGGGCTGTCCAATGAGCAGTTCTTC
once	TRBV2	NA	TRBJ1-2	CASSEVRDGGYTF	TGTGCCAGCAGTGAAGTCAGGGATGGTGGCTACACCTTC
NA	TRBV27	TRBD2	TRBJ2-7	CASSLMFGGSEQYF	TGTGCCAGCAGTTTAATGTTCGGGGGGAGCGAGCAGTACTTC
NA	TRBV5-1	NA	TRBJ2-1	CASSSLGGVSYNEQFF	TGCGCCAGCAGCTCCCTTGGCGGCGTCTCCTACAATGAGCAGTTCTTC
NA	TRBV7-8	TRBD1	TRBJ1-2	CASSLQGEGDYGYTF	TGTGCCAGCAGCTTGCAGGGGGAAGGGGACTATGGCTACACCTTC
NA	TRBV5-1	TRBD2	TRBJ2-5	CASSLVTSGGEETQYF	TGCGCCAGCAGCTTGGTAACATCGGGGGGTGAAGAGACCCAGTACTTC
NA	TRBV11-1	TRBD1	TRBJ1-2	CASSLGGTADGYTF	TGTGCCAGCAGCTTAGGCGGGACAGCGGATGGCTACACCTTC
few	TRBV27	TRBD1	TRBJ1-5	CASSFRDRDQPQHF	TGTGCCAGCAGTTTCCGGGACAGGGACCAGCCCCAGCATTTT
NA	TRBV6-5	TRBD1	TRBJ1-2	CASSYFGQGGDYGYTF	TGTGCCAGCAGTTACTTTGGACAGGGAGGGGACTATGGCTACACCTTC
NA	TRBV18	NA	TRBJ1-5	CASSQVPGTGQPQHF	TGTGCCAGCTCACAGGTGCCAGGAACTGGACAGCCCCAGCATTTT
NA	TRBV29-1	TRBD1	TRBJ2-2	CSVGLDRRNVGELFF	TGCAGCGTTGGTTTGGACAGGAGGAATGTCGGGGAGCTGTTTTTT
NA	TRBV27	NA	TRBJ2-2	CASSLSSTLNTGELFF	TGTGCCAGCAGTTTATCTTCGACATTGAACACCGGGGAGCTGTTTTTT
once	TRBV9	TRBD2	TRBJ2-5	CASSVAGGPGETQYF	TGTGCCAGCAGCGTAGCGGGAGGGCCTGGGGAGACCCAGTACTTC
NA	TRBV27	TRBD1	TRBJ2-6	CASSRSRTGVTNVLTF	TGTGCCAGCAGCCGATCCCGGACAGGGGTAACCAACGTCCTGACTTTC
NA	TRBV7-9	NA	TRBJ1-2	CASSLVGGFYGYTF	TGTGCCAGCAGCTTAGTCGGCGGGTTCTATGGCTACACCTTC
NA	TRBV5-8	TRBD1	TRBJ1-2	CASSAGADREDYGYTF	TGTGCCAGCAGCGCTGGAGCCGACAGGGAGGACTATGGCTACACCTTC
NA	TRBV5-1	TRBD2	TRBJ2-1	CASSRPLAGGRWTLNEQFF	TGCGCCAGCAGCCGGCCTCTAGCGGGGGGCCGCTGGACCCTTAATGAGCAGTTCTTC
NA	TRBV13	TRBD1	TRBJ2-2	CASSSSGGATGELFF	TGTGCCAGCAGCTCCTCAGGGGGTGCGACCGGGGAGCTGTTTTTT
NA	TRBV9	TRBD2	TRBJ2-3	CASSVDPWGRASDTQYF	TGTGCCAGCAGCGTAGACCCCTGGGGGAGGGCCTCAGATACGCAGTATTTT
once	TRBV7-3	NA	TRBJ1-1	CASTEGVGTEAFF	TGTGCCAGCACGGAGGGAGTCGGCACTGAAGCTTTCTTT
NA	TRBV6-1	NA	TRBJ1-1	CASMLFGDTEAFF	TGTGCCAGCATGTTATTCGGGGACACTGAAGCTTTCTTT
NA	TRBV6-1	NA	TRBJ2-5	CASSPDSQETQYF	TGTGCCAGCAGCCCGGACAGCCAAGAGACCCAGTACTTC
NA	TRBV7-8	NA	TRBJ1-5	CASSLDSRSNQPQHF	TGTGCCAGCAGCTTAGACAGTAGAAGCAATCAGCCCCAGCATTTT
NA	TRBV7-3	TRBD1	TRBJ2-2	CASHRGGSKNTGELFF	TGTGCCAGCCACAGGGGCGGTAGTAAAAACACCGGGGAGCTGTTTTTT
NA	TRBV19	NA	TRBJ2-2	CASSWGPNTGELFF	TGTGCCAGTAGTTGGGGGCCGAACACCGGGGAGCTGTTTTTT
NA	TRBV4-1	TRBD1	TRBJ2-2	CASSQRDRGESNTGELFF	TGCGCCAGCAGCCAACGGGACAGGGGCGAATCGAACACCGGGGAGCTGTTTTTT
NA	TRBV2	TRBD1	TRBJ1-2	CASSTHKLDRVDGGYTF	TGTGCCAGCAGTACTCATAAACTTGACAGGGTTGACGGTGGCTACACCTTC
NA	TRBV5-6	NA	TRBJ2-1	CASSLGVSLSYNEQFF	TGTGCCAGCAGCTTGGGGGTTAGCCTTTCCTACAATGAGCAGTTCTTC
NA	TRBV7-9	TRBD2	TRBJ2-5	CASSQGPAGVETQYF	TGTGCCAGCAGCCAAGGCCCAGCGGGGGTGGAGACCCAGTACTTC
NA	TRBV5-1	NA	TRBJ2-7	CASSRPSSYEQYF	TGCGCCAGCAGTCGGCCTAGCTCCTACGAGCAGTACTTC
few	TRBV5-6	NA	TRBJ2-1	CASSKPTGDLFF	TGTGCCAGCAGCAAGCCGACGGGGGACTTGTTCTTC
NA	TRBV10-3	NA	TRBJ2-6	CAISASSGANVLTF	TGTGCCATCAGTGCGAGTTCTGGGGCCAACGTCCTGACTTTC
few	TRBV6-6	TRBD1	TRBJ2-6	CASRGTETSGANGLTF	TGTGCCAGCAGAGGGACAGAGACCTCTGGGGCCAACGGCCTGACTTTC
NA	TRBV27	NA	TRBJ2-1	CASSTRLEFDEQFF	TGTGCCAGCAGTACCCGACTAGAATTCGATGAGCAGTTCTTC
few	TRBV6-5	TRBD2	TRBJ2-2	CASTRGGGATGELFF	TGTGCCAGCACCAGGGGCGGGGGGGCCACCGGGGAGCTGTTTTTT